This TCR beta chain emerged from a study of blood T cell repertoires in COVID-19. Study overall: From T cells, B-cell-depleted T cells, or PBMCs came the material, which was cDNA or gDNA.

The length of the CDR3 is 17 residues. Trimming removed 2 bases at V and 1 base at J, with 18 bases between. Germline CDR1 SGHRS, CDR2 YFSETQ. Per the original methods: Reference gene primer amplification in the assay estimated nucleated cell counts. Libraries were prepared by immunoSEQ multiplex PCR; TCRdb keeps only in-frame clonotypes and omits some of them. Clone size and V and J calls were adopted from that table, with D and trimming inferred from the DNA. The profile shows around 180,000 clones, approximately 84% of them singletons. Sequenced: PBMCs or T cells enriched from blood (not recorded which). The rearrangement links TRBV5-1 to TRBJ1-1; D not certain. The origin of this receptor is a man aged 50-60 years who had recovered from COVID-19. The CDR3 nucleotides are TGCGCCAGCAGCTTTTTCCCCCCCGGGTTTGGGAACACTGAAGCTTTCTTT. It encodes CASSFFPPGFGNTEAFF.